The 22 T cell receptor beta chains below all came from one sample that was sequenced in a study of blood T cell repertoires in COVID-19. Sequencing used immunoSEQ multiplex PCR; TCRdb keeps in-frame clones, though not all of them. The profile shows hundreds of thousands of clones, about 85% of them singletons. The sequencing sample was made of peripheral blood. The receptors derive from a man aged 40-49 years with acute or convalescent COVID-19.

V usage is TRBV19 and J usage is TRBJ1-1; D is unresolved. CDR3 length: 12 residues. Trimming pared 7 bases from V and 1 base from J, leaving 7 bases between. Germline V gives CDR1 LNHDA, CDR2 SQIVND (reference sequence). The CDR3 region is CASKEGNTEAFF. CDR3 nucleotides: TGTGCCAGTAAGGAGGGGAACACTGAAGCTTTCTTT.

CDR3 protein: CASSLGFFSGRTRNEQFF. DNA of the CDR3: TGTGCCAGCAGTTTAGGGTTTTTTAGCGGGAGGACGAGGAATGAGCAGTTCTTC. The chain has TRBV27 and TRBJ2-1; TRBD2 aligns across 10 bases. J was trimmed by 7 bases and V by 2 bases; bases with no gene match: 14. CDR1 is MNHEY and CDR2 is SMNVEV in the germline V gene (reference sequence). CDR3 length: 18 amino acids.

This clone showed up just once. CDR3 region: CASSLRIAGGRETQYF. The CDR3 nucleotides read TGTGCCAGCAGCCTAAGAATAGCGGGGGGTCGAGAGACCCAGTACTTC. J is TRBJ2-5 and V is TRBV14, with 10 bases matching TRBD2. The germline CDR1 and CDR2 sequences are SGHDN and FVKESK. The CDR3 is 16 residues long. V lost 4 bases and J lost 4; bases outside the gene matches: 9. Complete variable domain (other parts from reference TRBV14 and TRBJ2-5): EAGVTQFPSHSVIEKGQTVTLRCDPISGHDNLYWYRRVMGKEIKFLLHFVKESKQDESGMPNNRFLAERTGGTYSTLKVQPAELEDSGVYFCASSLRIAGGRETQYFGPGTRLLVL.

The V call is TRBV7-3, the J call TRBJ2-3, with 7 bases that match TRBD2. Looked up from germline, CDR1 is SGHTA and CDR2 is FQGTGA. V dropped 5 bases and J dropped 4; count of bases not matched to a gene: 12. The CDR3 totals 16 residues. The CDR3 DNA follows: TGTGCCAGCAGCCCAACGGCGGGAGCGGGTGCAGATACGCAGTATTTT. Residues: CASSPTAGAGADTQYF. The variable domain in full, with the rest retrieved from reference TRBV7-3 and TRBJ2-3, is GAGVSQTPSNKVTEKGKYVELRCDPISGHTALYWYRQSLGQGPEFLIYFQGTGAADDSGLPNDRFFAVRPEGSVSTLKIQRTERGDSAVYLCASSPTAGAGADTQYFGPGTRLTVL.

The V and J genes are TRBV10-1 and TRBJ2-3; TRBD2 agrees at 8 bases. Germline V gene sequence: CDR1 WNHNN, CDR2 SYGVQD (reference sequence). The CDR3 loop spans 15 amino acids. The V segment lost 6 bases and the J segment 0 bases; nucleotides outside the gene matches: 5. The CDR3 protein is CASSPGGGSTDTQYF. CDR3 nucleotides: TGCGCCAGCAGCCCCGGGGGGGGAAGCACAGATACGCAGTATTTT.

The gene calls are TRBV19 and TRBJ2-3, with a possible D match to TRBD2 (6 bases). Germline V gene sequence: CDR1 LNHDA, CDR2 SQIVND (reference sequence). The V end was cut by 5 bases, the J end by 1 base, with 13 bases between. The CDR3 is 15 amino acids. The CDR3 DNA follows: TGTGCCAGTAGTGGGGGGAGTGCGGGCACAGATACGCAGTATTTT. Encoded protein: CASSGGSAGTDTQYF. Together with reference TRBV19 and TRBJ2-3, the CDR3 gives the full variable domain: DGGITQSPKYLFRKEGQNVTLSCEQNLNHDAMYWYRQDPGQGLRLIYYSQIVNDFQKGDIAEGYSVSREKKESFPLTVTSAQKNPTAFYLCASSGGSAGTDTQYFGPGTRLTVL.

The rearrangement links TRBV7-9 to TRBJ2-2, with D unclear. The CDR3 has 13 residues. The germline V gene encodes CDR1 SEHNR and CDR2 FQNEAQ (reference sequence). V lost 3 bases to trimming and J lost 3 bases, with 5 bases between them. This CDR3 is CASSFTDTGELFF. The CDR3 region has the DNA TGTGCCAGCAGCTTTACTGACACCGGGGAGCTGTTTTTT.

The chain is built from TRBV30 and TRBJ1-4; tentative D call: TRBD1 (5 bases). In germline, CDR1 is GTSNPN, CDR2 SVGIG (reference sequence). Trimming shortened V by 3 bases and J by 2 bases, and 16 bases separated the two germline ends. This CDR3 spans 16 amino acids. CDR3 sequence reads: CAWRVRARGTNEKLFF. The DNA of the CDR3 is TGTGCCTGGAGAGTTCGCGCCCGGGGGACTAATGAAAAACTGTTTTTT.

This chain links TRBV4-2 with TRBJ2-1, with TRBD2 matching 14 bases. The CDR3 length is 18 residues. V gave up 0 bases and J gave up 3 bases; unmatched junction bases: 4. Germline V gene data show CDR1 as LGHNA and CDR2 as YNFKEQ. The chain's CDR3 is CASSQEMGLAGDYNEQFF. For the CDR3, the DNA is TGTGCCAGCAGCCAAGAGATGGGACTAGCGGGGGACTACAATGAGCAGTTCTTC.

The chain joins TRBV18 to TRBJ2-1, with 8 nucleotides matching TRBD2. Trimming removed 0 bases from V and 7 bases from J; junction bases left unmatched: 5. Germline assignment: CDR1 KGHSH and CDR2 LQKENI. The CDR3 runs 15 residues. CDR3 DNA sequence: TGTGCCAGCTCACCACCGGGACTAGGTAGTAATGAGCAGTTCTTC. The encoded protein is CASSPPGLGSNEQFF.

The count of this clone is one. The CDR3 protein is CASSFPGFYNEQFF. CDR3 in DNA: TGTGCCAGCAGTTTCCCAGGGTTCTACAATGAGCAGTTCTTC. The chain joins TRBV28 to TRBJ2-1; maybe TRBD1 (5 bases). Trimming pared 3 bases from V and 3 bases from J, leaving 9 bases between. The CDR3 sequence is 14 residues long. Germline V lookup: CDR1 MDHEN, CDR2 SYDVKM.

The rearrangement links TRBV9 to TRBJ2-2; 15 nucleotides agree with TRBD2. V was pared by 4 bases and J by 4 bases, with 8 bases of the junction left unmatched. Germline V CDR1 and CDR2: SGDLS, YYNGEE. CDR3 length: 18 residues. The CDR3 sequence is CASSLGLAGGYGTGELFF. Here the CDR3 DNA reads TGTGCCAGCAGCCTGGGACTAGCGGGGGGTTATGGCACCGGGGAGCTGTTTTTT.

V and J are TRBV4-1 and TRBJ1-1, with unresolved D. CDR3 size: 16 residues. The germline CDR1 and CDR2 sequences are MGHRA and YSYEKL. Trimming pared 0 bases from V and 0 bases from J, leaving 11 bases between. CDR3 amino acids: CASSQDPTPMNTEAFF. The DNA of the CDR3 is TGCGCCAGCAGCCAAGATCCTACCCCCATGAACACTGAAGCTTTCTTT.

In nucleotides, the CDR3 is TGCGCCAGCAGCCAAGGGACAGCTGGGGCCAACGTCCTGACTTTC. The encoded protein is CASSQGTAGANVLTF. The V and J genes are TRBV5-1 and TRBJ2-6; 7 nucleotides agree with TRBD1. The CDR3 consists of 15 residues. The V and J ends lost 4 bases and 2 bases, in that order; junction bases with no gene match: 3. CDR1 SGHRS and CDR2 YFSETQ come from the germline V gene.

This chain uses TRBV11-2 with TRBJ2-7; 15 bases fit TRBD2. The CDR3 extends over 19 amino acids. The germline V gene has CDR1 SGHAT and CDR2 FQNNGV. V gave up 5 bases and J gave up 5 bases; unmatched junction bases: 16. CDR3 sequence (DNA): TGTGCCAGCAGCGAGGTTCCGGGACTAGCGGGAGGACTTGAAGACGAGCAGTACTTC. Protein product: CASSEVPGLAGGLEDEQYF.

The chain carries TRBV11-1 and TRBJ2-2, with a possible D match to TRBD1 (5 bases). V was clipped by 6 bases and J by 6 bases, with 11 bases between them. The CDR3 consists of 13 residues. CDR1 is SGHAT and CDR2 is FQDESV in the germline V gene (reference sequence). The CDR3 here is CASSPGWPGELFF. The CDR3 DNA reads TGTGCCAGCAGTCCAGGGTGGCCCGGGGAGCTGTTTTTT.

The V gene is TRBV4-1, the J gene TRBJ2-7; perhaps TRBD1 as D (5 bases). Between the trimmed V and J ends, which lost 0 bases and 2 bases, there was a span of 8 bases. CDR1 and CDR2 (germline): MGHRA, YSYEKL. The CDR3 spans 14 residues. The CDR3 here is CASSQDPGTYEQYF. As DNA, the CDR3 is TGCGCCAGCAGCCAAGACCCAGGGACCTACGAGCAGTACTTC.

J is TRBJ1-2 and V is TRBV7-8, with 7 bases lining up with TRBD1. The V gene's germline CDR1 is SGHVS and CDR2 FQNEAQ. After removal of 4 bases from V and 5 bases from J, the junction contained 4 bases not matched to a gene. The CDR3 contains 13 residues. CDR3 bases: TGTGCCAGCAGCTCGGGCAGGGGGTATGGCTACACCTTC. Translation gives CASSSGRGYGYTF.

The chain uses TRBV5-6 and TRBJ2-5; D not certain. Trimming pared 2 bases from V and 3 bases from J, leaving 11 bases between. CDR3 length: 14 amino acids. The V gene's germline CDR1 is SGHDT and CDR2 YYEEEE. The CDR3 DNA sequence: TGTGCCAGCAGCTTTTTGGTACAAAAAGAGACCCAGTACTTC. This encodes CASSFLVQKETQYF.

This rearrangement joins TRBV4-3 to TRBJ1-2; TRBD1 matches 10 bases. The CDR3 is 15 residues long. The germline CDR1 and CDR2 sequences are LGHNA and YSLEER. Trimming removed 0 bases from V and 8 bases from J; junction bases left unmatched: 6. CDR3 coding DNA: TGCGCCAGCAGCCAAGATCCGGGACAGGGGATCGGCTACACCTTC. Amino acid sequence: CASSQDPGQGIGYTF.

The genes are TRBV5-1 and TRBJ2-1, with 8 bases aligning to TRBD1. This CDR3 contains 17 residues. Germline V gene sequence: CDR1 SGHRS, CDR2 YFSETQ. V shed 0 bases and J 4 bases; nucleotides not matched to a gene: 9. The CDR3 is CASSLGSGTGPYNEQFF. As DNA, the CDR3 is TGCGCCAGCAGCTTGGGGTCGGGGACAGGTCCTTACAATGAGCAGTTCTTC.

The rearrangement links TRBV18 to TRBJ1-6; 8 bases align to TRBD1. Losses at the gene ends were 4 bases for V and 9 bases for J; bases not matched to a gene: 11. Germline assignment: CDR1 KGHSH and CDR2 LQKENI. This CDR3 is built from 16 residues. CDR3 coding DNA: TGTGCCAGCTCACAACGAACGGACAGGGCGACTTCACCCCTCCACTTT. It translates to CASSQRTDRATSPLHF. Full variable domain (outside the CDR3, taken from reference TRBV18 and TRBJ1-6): NAGVMQNPRHLVRRRGQEARLRCSPMKGHSHVYWYRQLPEEGLKFMVYLQKENIIDESGMPKERFSAEFPKEGPSILRIQQVVRGDSAAYFCASSQRTDRATSPLHFGNGTRLTVT.